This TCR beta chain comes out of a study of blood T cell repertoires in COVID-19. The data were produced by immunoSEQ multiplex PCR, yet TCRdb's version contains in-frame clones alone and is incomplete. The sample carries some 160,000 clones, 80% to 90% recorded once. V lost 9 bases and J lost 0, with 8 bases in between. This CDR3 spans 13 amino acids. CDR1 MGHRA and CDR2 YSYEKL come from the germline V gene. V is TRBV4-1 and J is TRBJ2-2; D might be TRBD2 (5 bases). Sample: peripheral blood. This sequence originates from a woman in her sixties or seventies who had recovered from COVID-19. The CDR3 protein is CASKDSNTGELFF. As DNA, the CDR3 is TGCGCCAGTAAGGACTCGAACACCGGGGAGCTGTTTTTT.